These T cell receptor beta chains were read from a single sample in a study of cytomegalovirus exposure and HLA in healthy donors. This table comes from immunoSEQ multiplex PCR, and its TCRdb copy is limited to in-frame clones, with some not included. The table has roughly 200,000 clones, roughly a tenth seen once. Sequences were obtained from PBMCs. These receptors all come from a woman in her twenties or thirties in good health and CMV-seropositive. CDR3s include the opening cysteine and the closing phenylalanine or tryptophan. D genes are given only for firm matches. A row's size may be missing; if present it is once, few, many or a size class.

v_gene	abundance	d_gene	len	j_gene	CDR3aa	CDR3nt
TRBV5-5	few	NA	13	TRBJ2-1	CASSPHSVEEQFF	TGTGCCAGCAGCCCACATAGCGTTGAGGAGCAGTTCTTC
TRBV19	NA	NA	14	TRBJ2-2	CAGRGRDSPWELFF	TGTGCCGGGCGAGGCAGGGACTCCCCATGGGAGCTGTTTTTT
TRBV5-6	NA	TRBD2	19	TRBJ2-2	CASSLVGLAGASYTGELFF	TGTGCCAGCAGCTTGGTAGGGCTAGCGGGAGCGTCGTACACCGGGGAGCTGTTTTTT
TRBV5-4	few	NA	15	TRBJ2-7	CASSLRYGRNYEQYF	TGTGCCAGCAGCTTAAGGTATGGGAGGAATTACGAGCAGTACTTC
TRBV6-5	few	NA	12	TRBJ2-7	CASRSTSYEQYF	TGTGCCAGCAGATCCACTAGCTACGAGCAGTACTTC
TRBV5-1	few	TRBD2	17	TRBJ2-7	CASSPGTSGRNSYEQYF	TGCGCCAGCTCCCCCGGGACTAGCGGGAGGAACTCCTACGAGCAGTACTTC
TRBV7-6	NA	NA	13	TRBJ1-3	CASSLARGTTIYF	TGTGCCAGCAGCTTAGCGAGGGGGACCACCATATATTTT
TRBV10-3	few	NA	13	TRBJ2-7	CAISEGSSYEQYF	TGTGCCATCAGTGAGGGCTCCTCCTACGAGCAGTACTTC
TRBV6-5	NA	NA	14	TRBJ1-2	CASSYSDTVGGYTF	TGTGCCAGCAGTTACTCGGACACCGTGGGTGGCTACACCTTC
TRBV19	NA	NA	13	TRBJ1-2	CASIADRGYGYTF	TGTGCCAGTATCGCGGACAGAGGCTATGGCTACACCTTC
TRBV25-1	few	NA	17	TRBJ1-2	CASSEYTGGGIYYGYTF	TGTGCCAGCAGTGAATATACGGGGGGCGGAATTTACTATGGCTACACCTTC
TRBV13	NA	NA	16	TRBJ2-3	CASSWPVGREPDTQYF	TGTGCCAGCAGCTGGCCTGTAGGACGGGAACCAGATACGCAGTATTTT
TRBV11-3	NA	TRBD2	18	TRBJ2-2	CASSPGLAGGPNTGELFF	TGTGCCAGCAGCCCGGGACTAGCGGGAGGCCCGAACACCGGGGAGCTGTTTTTT
TRBV5-1	few	TRBD1	15	TRBJ2-1	CASRSTGVTYNEQFF	TGCGCCAGCAGGAGTACAGGGGTTACCTACAATGAGCAGTTCTTC